This T cell receptor (beta chain) derives from a study of response to subunit inactivated influenza vaccine. A single record per CDR3 protein comes from TCRdb applying MiXCR to the RT-PCR reads. The sample lists about 540,000 distinct CDR3 sequences, roughly 25% occurring once. This clonotype has only a few counts. Looked up from germline, CDR1 is DFQATT and CDR2 is SNEGSKA (reference sequence). CDR3 length: 14 residues. The V end was cut by 2 bases, the J end by 8 bases, with 18 bases between. These data were also filed under a second study, of T cells expressing NK-cell markers. That source reports: 5'RACE template switching with UMIs generated TCR beta cDNA.

The sequence derives from a man aged 45-60 years who received an inactivated influenza vaccine. Sequencing was performed on CD4+ T cells sorted from PBMCs, taken approximately 12 days after vaccination. This chain links TRBV20-1 with TRBJ1-2, with D maybe TRBD1 (5 bases). CDR3 bases: TGCAGTGCTAGACCACCCACCCAGGGTTCGGGCTACACCTTC. It translates to CSARPPTQGSGYTF.